A single sample gave rise to the 13 T cell receptor beta chains below, sequenced in a study of identical twins. TCRdb re-called the 5' RACE reads with MiXCR, one entry per CDR3 protein. The table lists some 500,000 distinct CDR3 sequences, 20% to 25% of them singletons. Separately, the same data were catalogued under a study of T cells expressing NK-cell markers.

Specimen: CD4+ T cells sorted from blood. These receptors were taken from a woman aged 18-29 years in good health.

CDR3 in amino acids: CASSLRTGTSGANVLTF. As DNA, the CDR3 is TGTGCCAGCTCACTTCGTACAGGAACCTCTGGGGCCAACGTCCTGACTTTC. The chain couples TRBV18 to TRBJ2-6; tentatively, D is TRBD1 (5 bases). The V end was cut by 4 bases, the J end by 0 bases, with 13 bases between. CDR3 length equals 17 residues. The germline V gene has CDR1 KGHSH and CDR2 LQKENI. Full variable domain (outside the CDR3, taken from reference TRBV18 and TRBJ2-6): NAGVMQNPRHLVRRRGQEARLRCSPMKGHSHVYWYRQLPEEGLKFMVYLQKENIIDESGMPKERFSAEFPKEGPSILRIQQVVRGDSAAYFCASSLRTGTSGANVLTFGAGSRLTVL.

The chain joins TRBV25-1 to TRBJ2-2; weak D call: TRBD2 (6 bases). Germline lookup yields CDR1 MGHDK and CDR2 SYGVNS. The CDR3 is 16 amino acids. V dropped 2 bases and J dropped 2 bases, with 12 bases sitting between them. This chain's CDR3 is CASSETGRGNTGELFF. The DNA of the CDR3 is TGTGCCAGCAGTGAAACCGGGAGAGGAAACACCGGGGAGCTGTTTTTT.

This rearrangement joins TRBV12-3 or TRBV12-4 to TRBJ2-1; D gene uncertain. With 1 base removed from V and 7 bases from J, the gap between germline ends came to 11 bases. This CDR3 is built from 14 residues. The CDR3 DNA reads TGTGCCAGCAGTTTAGAGCAGCCCTGGAATGAGCAGTTCTTC. This sequence encodes CASSLEQPWNEQFF.

The chain is built from TRBV4-2 and TRBJ2-1; weak D call: TRBD1 (7 bases). Trimming pared 3 bases from V and 9 bases from J, leaving 18 bases between. Per the germline V gene, CDR1 is LGHNA and CDR2 is YNFKEQ. This CDR3 region has 15 residues. The chain's CDR3 is CASSHRQGGAREQFF. CDR3 nucleotides: TGTGCCAGCAGCCACCGACAGGGCGGGGCTCGTGAGCAGTTCTTC.

The chain links TRBV5-5 to TRBJ2-6; D gene unclear. V was pared by 0 bases and J by 4 bases, with 8 bases between. Germline lookup yields CDR1 SGHKS and CDR2 YYEKEE (reference sequence). This CDR3 region has 15 residues. The CDR3 here is CASSLGQGGANVLTF. The CDR3 region has the DNA TGTGCCAGCAGCTTGGGCCAAGGCGGGGCCAACGTCCTGACTTTC. Full variable domain (outside the CDR3, taken from reference TRBV5-5 and TRBJ2-6): DAGVTQSPTHLIKTRGQQVTLRCSPISGHKSVSWYQQVLGQGPQFIFQYYEKEERGRGNFPDRFSARQFPNYSSELNVNALLLGDSALYLCASSLGQGGANVLTFGAGSRLTVL.

V is TRBV6-5 and J is TRBJ2-3; 9 nucleotides match TRBD2. The V segment lost 4 bases and the J segment 0 bases; nucleotides outside the gene matches: 5. This CDR3 region has 16 residues. CDR1 is MNHEY, CDR2 SVGAGI, per germline. The CDR3 nucleotides read TGTGCCAGCAGTTTTAGCGGGAGTAGGAGCACAGATACGCAGTATTTT. Translating it yields CASSFSGSRSTDTQYF.

This clonotype was picked up many times. This chain uses TRBV28 with TRBJ2-3; possibly TRBD2 for D (6 bases). V lost 5 bases to trimming and J lost 0 bases, with 12 bases between them. The CDR3 sequence is 15 residues long. From germline, CDR1 is MDHEN and CDR2 SYDVKM. The CDR3 here is CASSIAATSTDTQYF. In DNA, the CDR3 is TGTGCCAGCAGTATAGCGGCCACTAGCACAGATACGCAGTATTTT.

This clonotype was seen ten or more times. The CDR3 DNA reads TGCAGCGTTGAAAGGTCTAGCGGGACCTCCTACAATGAGCAGTTCTTC. Translated, it gives CSVERSSGTSYNEQFF. J is TRBJ2-1 and V is TRBV29-1; 9 positions match TRBD2. The CDR3 has 16 amino acids. Germline V CDR1 and CDR2: SQVTM, ANQGSEA. J was trimmed by 0 bases and V by 2 bases; bases with no gene match: 5.

The chain is built from TRBV20-1 and TRBJ2-3; 7 bases are shared with TRBD2. Per the germline V gene, CDR1 is DFQATT and CDR2 is SNEGSKA (reference sequence). This CDR3 is built from 13 residues. The trim removed 5 bases at V and 6 bases at J, leaving 8 bases unmatched. CDR3 sequence reads: CSARSGKRDTQYF. CDR3 nucleotides: TGCAGTGCTCGAAGCGGGAAGAGGGATACGCAGTATTTT.

V gene TRBV12-3 or TRBV12-4 combines with J gene TRBJ2-7; 8 nucleotides line up with TRBD2. V lost 2 bases and J lost 5; bases outside the gene matches: 8. The CDR3 extends over 15 amino acids. CDR3 in amino acids: CASSLSGGRTNEQYF. The CDR3 DNA is TGTGCCAGCAGTTTAAGCGGCGGGAGGACCAACGAGCAGTACTTC.

The table lists this clonotype with a few counts. V usage is TRBV20-1 and J usage is TRBJ2-3; D unresolved. Germline V gene lookup returns CDR1 DFQATT and CDR2 SNEGSKA (reference sequence). V was trimmed by 3 bases and J by 6 bases, leaving 13 bases between them. CDR3 length: 13 residues. The CDR3 DNA sequence: TGCAGTGCTAGCGACTCAAGTCAGGATACGCAGTATTTT. Protein product: CSASDSSQDTQYF.

The chain recombines TRBV7-6 with TRBJ2-1, with unresolved D. Trimming took 4 bases from V and 5 from J, leaving 18 bases between them. Germline V gives CDR1 SGHVS, CDR2 FNYEAQ. This CDR3 has 16 amino acids. CDR3: CASSSVGLQLNNEQFF. Here the CDR3 DNA reads TGTGCCAGCAGCTCGGTGGGCTTGCAACTTAACAATGAGCAGTTCTTC. Combining the CDR3 with reference TRBV7-6 and TRBJ2-1 gives the whole variable domain GAGVSQSPRYKVTKRGQDVALRCDPISGHVSLYWYRQALGQGPEFLTYFNYEAQQDKSGLPNDRFSAERPEGSISTLTIQRTEQRDSAMYRCASSSVGLQLNNEQFFGPGTRLTVL.

The chain has TRBV20-1 and TRBJ2-1; tentatively, D is TRBD1 (6 bases). CDR3 length equals 16 residues. Trimming stripped 2 bases from V and 0 bases from J, with 14 bases between. The germline V gene has CDR1 DFQATT and CDR2 SNEGSKA (reference sequence). In DNA form, the CDR3 reads TGCAGTGCTAGAACGGACAGTACGAGCTCCTACAATGAGCAGTTCTTC. Translated, it gives CSARTDSTSSYNEQFF.